This T cell receptor (beta chain) was captured in a study of blood T cell repertoires in COVID-19. Study as a whole: Acute and convalescent COVID-19 samples came from the United States, Italy and Spain. Sources were T cells, B-cell-depleted T cells, or PBMCs; the material itself was cDNA or gDNA.

CDR1 and CDR2 from the germline V gene are ENHRY and SYGVKD. V was pared by 7 bases and J by 0 bases, with 10 bases between. The CDR3 is 14 residues long. In the original processing: The authors estimated nucleated cell counts from reference gene primer amplification. The assay was immunoSEQ multiplex PCR, and TCRdb's table has in-frame clones only and misses some. V and J calls and clone size come straight from that table; D and trimming were deduced from the DNA. The sample holds over 200,000 clones, nearly 90% seen once. This TCR was sampled from a woman younger than 30 who had recovered from COVID-19. The chain couples TRBV10-3 to TRBJ1-3; D not resolved. The sequenced material came from peripheral blood. CDR3 nucleotides: TGTGCCATCACTCCGACAAGCTCTGGAAACACCATATATTTT. Protein sequence: CAITPTSSGNTIYF.